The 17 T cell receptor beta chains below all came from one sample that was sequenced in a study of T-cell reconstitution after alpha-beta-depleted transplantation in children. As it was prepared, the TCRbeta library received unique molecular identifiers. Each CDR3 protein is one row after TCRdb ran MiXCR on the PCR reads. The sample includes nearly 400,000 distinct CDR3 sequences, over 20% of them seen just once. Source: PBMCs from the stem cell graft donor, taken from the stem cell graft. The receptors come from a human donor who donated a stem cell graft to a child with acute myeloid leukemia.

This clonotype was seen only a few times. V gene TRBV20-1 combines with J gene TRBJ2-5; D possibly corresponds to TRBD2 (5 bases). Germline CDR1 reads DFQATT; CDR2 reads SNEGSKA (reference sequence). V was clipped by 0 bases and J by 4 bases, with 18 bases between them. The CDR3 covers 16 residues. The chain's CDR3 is CSARDGERSWGETQYF. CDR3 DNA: TGCAGTGCTAGAGATGGAGAGCGGTCCTGGGGAGAGACCCAGTACTTC.

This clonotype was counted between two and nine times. The CDR3 DNA reads as TGTGCCAGCAGCGACCGACTAGCTTTCGCGAACACCGGGGAGCTGTTTTTT. It is translated as CASSDRLAFANTGELFF. This chain uses TRBV7-2 with TRBJ2-2, with 7 nucleotides matching TRBD2. The V and J ends lost 5 bases and 0 bases, in that order; junction bases with no gene match: 9. CDR3 length equals 17 residues. In germline, CDR1 is SGHTA, CDR2 FQGNSA.

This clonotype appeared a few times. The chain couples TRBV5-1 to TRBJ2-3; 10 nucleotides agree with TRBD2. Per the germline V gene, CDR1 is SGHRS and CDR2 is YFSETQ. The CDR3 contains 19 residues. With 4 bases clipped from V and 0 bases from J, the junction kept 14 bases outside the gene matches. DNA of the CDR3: TGCGCCAGCAGCCCCCAGACTAGCGGGCCGCCCTCTAGCACAGATACGCAGTATTTT. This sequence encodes CASSPQTSGPPSSTDTQYF.

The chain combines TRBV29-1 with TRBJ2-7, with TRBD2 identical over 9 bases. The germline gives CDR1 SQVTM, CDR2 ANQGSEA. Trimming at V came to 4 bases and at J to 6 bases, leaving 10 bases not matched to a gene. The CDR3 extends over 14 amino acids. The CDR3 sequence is CSVASEREESEQYF. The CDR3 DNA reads TGCAGCGTTGCCTCCGAGCGGGAGGAGAGCGAGCAGTACTTC.

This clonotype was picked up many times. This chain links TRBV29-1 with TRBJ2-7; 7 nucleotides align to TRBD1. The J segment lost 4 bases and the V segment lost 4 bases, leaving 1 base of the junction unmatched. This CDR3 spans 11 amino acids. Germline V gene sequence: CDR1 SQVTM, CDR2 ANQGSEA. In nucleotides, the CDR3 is TGCAGCGTTGGCAGGGGGTACGAGCAGTACTTC. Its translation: CSVGRGYEQYF.

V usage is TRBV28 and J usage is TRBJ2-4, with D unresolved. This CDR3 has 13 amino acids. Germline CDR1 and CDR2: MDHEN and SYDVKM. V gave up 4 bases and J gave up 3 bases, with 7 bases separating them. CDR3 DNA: TGTGCCAGCAGTTACGAGGTCAAAAACATTCAGTACTTC. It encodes CASSYEVKNIQYF.

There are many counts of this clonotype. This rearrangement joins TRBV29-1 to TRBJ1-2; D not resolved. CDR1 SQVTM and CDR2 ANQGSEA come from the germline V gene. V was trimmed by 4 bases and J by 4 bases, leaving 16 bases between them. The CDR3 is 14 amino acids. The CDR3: CSVGSPDDFYGYTF. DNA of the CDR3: TGCAGCGTTGGTAGCCCGGACGATTTCTATGGCTACACCTTC.

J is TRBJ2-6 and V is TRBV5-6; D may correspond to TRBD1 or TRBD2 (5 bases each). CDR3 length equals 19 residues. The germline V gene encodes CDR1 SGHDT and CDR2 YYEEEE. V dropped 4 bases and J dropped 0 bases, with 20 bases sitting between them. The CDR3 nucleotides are TGTGCCAGCAGCACCGAGGGCAGGGCCCCCCTCTCTGGGGCCAACGTCCTGACTTTC. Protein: CASSTEGRAPLSGANVLTF.

The CDR3 is CASSRRLLDTQYF. The DNA of the CDR3 is TGTGCCAGCAGCCGAAGACTCCTAGATACGCAGTATTTT. This chain connects TRBV12-3 or TRBV12-4 to TRBJ2-3; no clear D gene. V lost 6 bases and J lost 5, with 12 bases in between. The CDR3 has 13 amino acids.

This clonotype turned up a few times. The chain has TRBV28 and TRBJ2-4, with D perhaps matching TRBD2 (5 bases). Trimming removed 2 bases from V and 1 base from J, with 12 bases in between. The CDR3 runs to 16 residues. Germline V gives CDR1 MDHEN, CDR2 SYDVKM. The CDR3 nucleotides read TGTGCCAGCAGTTTACCGGGGTTGACGGCCAAAAACATTCAGTACTTC. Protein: CASSLPGLTAKNIQYF.

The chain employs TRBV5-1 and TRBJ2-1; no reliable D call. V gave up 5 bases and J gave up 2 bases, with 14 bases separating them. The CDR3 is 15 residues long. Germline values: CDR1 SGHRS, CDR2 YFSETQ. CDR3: CASRGNEIAYNEQFF. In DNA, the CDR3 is TGCGCCAGCAGGGGAAACGAAATCGCCTACAATGAGCAGTTCTTC. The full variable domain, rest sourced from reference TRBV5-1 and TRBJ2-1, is KAGVTQTPRYLIKTRGQQVTLSCSPISGHRSVSWYQQTPGQGLQFLFEYFSETQRNKGNFPGRFSGRQFSNSRSEMNVSTLELGDSALYLCASRGNEIAYNEQFFGPGTRLTVL.

The CDR3 DNA sequence: TGTGCCAGCAGTCCCCCGTATACTAGCGGGGTCTACAATGAGCAGTTCTTC. As protein: CASSPPYTSGVYNEQFF. V and J are TRBV6-1 and TRBJ2-1, with 10 positions matching TRBD2. This CDR3 contains 17 residues. Trimming took 5 bases from V and 3 from J; bases not matched to a gene: 10. Germline lookup yields CDR1 MNHNS and CDR2 SASEGT.

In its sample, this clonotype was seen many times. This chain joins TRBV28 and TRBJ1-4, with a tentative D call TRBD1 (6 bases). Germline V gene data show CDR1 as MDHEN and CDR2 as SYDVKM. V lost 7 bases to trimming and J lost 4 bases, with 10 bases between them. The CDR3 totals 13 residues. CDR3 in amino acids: CASKRGNNEKLFF. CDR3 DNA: TGTGCCAGCAAGAGGGGGAATAATGAAAAACTGTTTTTT. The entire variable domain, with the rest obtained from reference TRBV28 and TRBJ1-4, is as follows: DVKVTQSSRYLVKRTGEKVFLECVQDMDHENMFWYRQDPGLGLRLIYFSYDVKMKEKGDIPEGYSVSREKKERFSLILESASTNQTSMYLCASKRGNNEKLFFGSGTQLSVL.

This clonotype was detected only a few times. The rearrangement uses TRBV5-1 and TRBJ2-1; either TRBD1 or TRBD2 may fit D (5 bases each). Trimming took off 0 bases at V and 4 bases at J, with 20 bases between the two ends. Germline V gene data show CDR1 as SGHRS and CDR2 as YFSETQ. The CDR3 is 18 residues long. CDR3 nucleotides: TGCGCCAGCAGCTTGGAGGCCCTTGGGACGTATACTTACAATGAGCAGTTCTTC. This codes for CASSLEALGTYTYNEQFF.

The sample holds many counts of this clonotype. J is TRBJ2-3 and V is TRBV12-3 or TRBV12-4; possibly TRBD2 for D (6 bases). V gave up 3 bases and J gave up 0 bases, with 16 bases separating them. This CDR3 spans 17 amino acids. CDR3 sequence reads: CASSFLLSRGSTDTQYF. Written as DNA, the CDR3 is TGTGCCAGCAGTTTCCTTCTATCGCGGGGTAGCACAGATACGCAGTATTTT.

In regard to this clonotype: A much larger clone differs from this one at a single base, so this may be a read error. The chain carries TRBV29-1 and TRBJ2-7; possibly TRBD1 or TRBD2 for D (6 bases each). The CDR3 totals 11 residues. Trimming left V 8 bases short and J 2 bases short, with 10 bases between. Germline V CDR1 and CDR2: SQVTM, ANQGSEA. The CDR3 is CSTGGAYEQYF. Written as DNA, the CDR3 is TGCAGCACCGGGGGCGCCTACGAGCAGTACTTC.

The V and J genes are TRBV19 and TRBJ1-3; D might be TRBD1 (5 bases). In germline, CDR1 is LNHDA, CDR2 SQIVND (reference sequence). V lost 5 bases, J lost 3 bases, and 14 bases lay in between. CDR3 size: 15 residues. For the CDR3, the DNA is TGTGCCAGTAGTCCCGGGGGACTCATTGGAAACACCATATATTTT. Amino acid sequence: CASSPGGLIGNTIYF.